These 29 T cell receptor beta chains share one sample of origin, sequenced in a study of response to subunit inactivated influenza vaccine. One entry per CDR3 protein, called by TCRdb with MiXCR from the RT-PCR reads. The sample lists approximately 520,000 distinct CDR3 sequences; 16% were seen once. The sequencing used CD4+ T cells sorted from PBMCs, collected roughly 24 months after vaccination. The origin of the receptors is a man aged 50 to 69 who received an inactivated influenza vaccine.

This clonotype came up many times. This chain links TRBV12-3 or TRBV12-4 with TRBJ2-4; possibly TRBD1 or TRBD2 for D (5 bases each). Trimming left V 2 bases short and J 6 bases short, with 17 bases between. The CDR3 totals 16 residues. This CDR3 is CASSLLGRGSGNIQYF. In DNA, the CDR3 is TGTGCCAGCAGTTTATTGGGACGAGGGTCGGGAAACATTCAGTACTTC.

The rearrangement links TRBV5-1 to TRBJ2-7; D is uncertain. The V gene's germline CDR1 is SGHRS and CDR2 YFSETQ. This CDR3 has 13 residues. V was trimmed by 0 bases and J by 2 bases, leaving 6 bases between them. In DNA form, the CDR3 reads TGCGCCAGCAGCTTGGATCCCGCCTACGAGCAGTACTTC. Its translation is CASSLDPAYEQYF.

Many counts were recorded for this clonotype. The chain has TRBV2 and TRBJ2-7, with 7 bases lining up with TRBD2. Trimming at V came to 4 bases and at J to 6 bases, leaving 6 bases not matched to a gene. CDR3 length equals 13 residues. The germline CDR1 and CDR2 sequences are SNHLY and FYNNEI. The CDR3 coding sequence is TGTGCCAGCAGTGTTACGGGGGGAATCGAGCAGTACTTC. As protein: CASSVTGGIEQYF.

The V and J genes are TRBV7-2 and TRBJ2-7; D unresolved. The germline V gene has CDR1 SGHTA and CDR2 FQGNSA. The CDR3 sequence is 12 residues long. With 4 bases removed from V and 5 bases from J, the gap between germline ends came to 9 bases. This CDR3 reads CASSSGLNEQYF. The CDR3 region has the DNA TGTGCCAGCAGCTCGGGTCTGAACGAGCAGTACTTC. Based on the CDR3 plus reference TRBV7-2 and TRBJ2-7, the full variable domain is GAGVSQSPSNKVTEKGKDVELRCDPISGHTALYWYRQSLGQGLEFLIYFQGNSAPDKSGLPSDRFSAERTGGSVSTLTIQRTQQEDSAVYLCASSSGLNEQYFGPGTRLTVT.

The gene calls are TRBV4-2 and TRBJ1-2, with TRBD1 matching 8 bases. After removal of 0 bases from V and 7 bases from J, the junction contained 4 bases not matched to a gene. The CDR3 is 14 amino acids. Germline lookup yields CDR1 LGHNA and CDR2 YNFKEQ. This CDR3 is CASSQDSGGGGYTF. In DNA, the CDR3 is TGTGCCAGCAGCCAAGATTCAGGGGGCGGTGGCTACACCTTC.

This clonotype was picked up many times. The rearrangement uses TRBV6-2 or TRBV6-3 and TRBJ2-1, with 10 bases identical to TRBD2. Trimming took 5 bases from V and 1 from J; bases not matched to a gene: 11. Germline V gene data show CDR1 as MNHEY and CDR2 as SVGEGT. This CDR3 has 18 amino acids. The CDR3 sequence: CASSTLPGLALSYNEQFF. The CDR3 bases are TGTGCCAGCAGTACACTCCCGGGACTAGCGCTGTCCTACAATGAGCAGTTCTTC.

This clonotype has ten or more counts. This sequence joins TRBV7-8 and TRBJ2-7, with TRBD1 identical over 9 bases. The CDR3 consists of 14 residues. Germline V gives CDR1 SGHVS, CDR2 FQNEAQ. V lost 5 bases and J lost 3; bases outside the gene matches: 5. CDR3 DNA sequence: TGTGCCAGCAGCGTTGACAGGGGGAACTACGAGCAGTACTTC. Protein sequence: CASSVDRGNYEQYF.

The V gene is TRBV11-2, the J gene TRBJ2-3; no firm D call. The CDR3 has 15 amino acids. Trimming removed 0 bases at V and 2 bases at J, with 9 bases between. Germline V gene sequence: CDR1 SGHAT, CDR2 FQNNGV. The CDR3 here is CASSLDQRTTDTQYF. The CDR3 coding sequence is TGTGCCAGCAGCTTAGATCAGCGTACCACAGATACGCAGTATTTT.

A few counts support this clonotype. The gene calls are TRBV28 and TRBJ1-5; D is uncertain. V lost 3 bases to trimming and J lost 0 bases, with 9 bases between them. This CDR3 is 15 amino acids long. In germline, CDR1 is MDHEN, CDR2 SYDVKM. CDR3 amino acids: CASSFLGYSNQPQHF. Here the CDR3 DNA reads TGTGCCAGCAGTTTTTTGGGGTATAGCAATCAGCCCCAGCATTTT.

V and J are TRBV7-2 and TRBJ2-3, with a tentative D call TRBD2 (7 bases). This CDR3 has 16 residues. V shed 5 bases and J shed 7 bases, with 22 bases lying between them. Germline V CDR1 and CDR2: SGHTA, FQGNSA. The CDR3 nucleotides read TGTGCCAGCAGCCGCCCGGGGGGCTCGGGATCTTATACGCAGTATTTT. As protein: CASSRPGGSGSYTQYF.

This clonotype occurred a few times. The J gene is TRBJ1-1, the V gene TRBV18; D call uncertain. CDR1 and CDR2 from the germline V gene are KGHSH and LQKENI. This CDR3 has 11 residues. V gave up 4 bases and J gave up 11 bases, with 11 bases separating them. The DNA of the CDR3 is TGTGCCAGCTCACTTTCGGCCGAGGCTTTCTTT. This codes for CASSLSAEAFF.

This clonotype was seen a handful of times. The rearrangement links TRBV20-1 to TRBJ1-1; D gene uncertain. Germline-derived CDR1 and CDR2 are DFQATT and SNEGSKA (reference sequence). V was cut by 3 bases and J by 7 bases, with 9 bases left in between. This CDR3 comprises 11 residues. The CDR3 sequence is CSASDNLEAFF. CDR3 DNA sequence: TGCAGTGCTAGTGATAATCTTGAAGCTTTCTTT.

This clonotype was counted ten times or more. V gene TRBV11-2 combines with J gene TRBJ2-3, with 8 bases aligning to TRBD2. V shed 1 base and J 5 bases; nucleotides not matched to a gene: 11. Germline V gives CDR1 SGHAT, CDR2 FQNNGV. This CDR3 comprises 17 residues. CDR3 sequence reads: CASSLAPSGSGLDTQYF. CDR3 DNA: TGTGCCAGCAGCTTAGCCCCCAGCGGGAGCGGATTAGATACGCAGTATTTT.

The chain employs TRBV24-1 and TRBJ2-2, with 8 bases matching TRBD1. Germline V CDR1 and CDR2: KGHDR, SFDVKD. J lost 0 bases, V lost 6 bases, and 5 bases had no gene match. CDR3 size: 16 residues. The CDR3: CATSSGGQANTGELFF. DNA for the CDR3: TGTGCCACCAGTAGTGGGGGACAGGCGAACACCGGGGAGCTGTTTTTT.

At least ten counts were recorded for this clonotype. The rearrangement joins TRBV10-3 to TRBJ2-7; 12 bases are shared with TRBD2. Germline CDR1 is ENHRY and CDR2 is SYGVKD. The CDR3 length is 18 residues. Trimming at V came to 0 bases and at J to 5 bases, leaving 11 bases not matched to a gene. The CDR3 is CAISESSIGLAGTNEQYF. The CDR3 region has the DNA TGTGCCATCAGTGAGTCTTCGATAGGACTAGCGGGAACAAACGAGCAGTACTTC.

This clonotype has more than one count but fewer than ten. This chain uses TRBV6-5 with TRBJ2-7; no definite D call. This CDR3 has 13 amino acids. Germline CDR1 reads MNHEY; CDR2 reads SVGAGI. Trimming cost V 2 bases and J 0 bases, with 5 bases left between them. Written as DNA, the CDR3 is TGTGCCAGCAGTTACGCGTACTCCTACGAGCAGTACTTC. Translated: CASSYAYSYEQYF.

The rearrangement joins TRBV2 to TRBJ1-3; a possible D gene is TRBD1 (5 bases). Germline CDR1 SNHLY, CDR2 FYNNEI. The length of the CDR3 is 12 residues. Between the trimmed V and J ends, which lost 6 bases and 13 bases, there was a span of 16 bases. For the CDR3, the DNA is TGTGCCAGCAGGCCGGAGCGGGGGGTAATATATTTT. This sequence encodes CASRPERGVIYF.

Only a few counts were recorded for this clonotype. CDR3 bases: TGTGCCAGCCTAATGAGAGGGGGCGGAACTGAAGCTTTCTTT. Residues: CASLMRGGGTEAFF. V is TRBV2 and J is TRBJ1-1, with 7 bases fitting TRBD1. After removal of 8 bases from V and 5 bases from J, the junction contained 11 bases not matched to a gene. This CDR3 is 14 amino acids long. Germline values: CDR1 SNHLY, CDR2 FYNNEI.

The table lists this clonotype with a few counts. The rearrangement links TRBV28 to TRBJ1-2; tentatively, D is TRBD1 (6 bases). The germline V gene encodes CDR1 MDHEN and CDR2 SYDVKM. Trimming removed 5 bases at V and 4 bases at J, with 17 bases between. The CDR3 runs to 15 residues. CDR3 in amino acids: CASSPPHRAIYGYTF. The CDR3 DNA reads TGTGCCAGCAGTCCCCCCCACAGGGCGATCTATGGCTACACCTTC.

This clonotype was seen only a few times. J is TRBJ2-1 and V is TRBV7-9, with D perhaps matching TRBD2 (5 bases). Trimming cost V 3 bases and J 4 bases, with 16 bases left between them. CDR3 length: 16 residues. Germline values: CDR1 SEHNR, CDR2 FQNEAQ (reference sequence). As DNA, the CDR3 is TGTGCCAGCAGCTTTGAAGGACTGACGCTATACAATGAGCAGTTCTTC. This translates into CASSFEGLTLYNEQFF.

By share of the sample, this clonotype is medium-sized. The rearrangement joins TRBV12-3 or TRBV12-4 to TRBJ2-5, with D possibly matching TRBD1 (6 bases). Trimming took 6 bases from V and 2 from J, leaving 13 bases between them. The CDR3 loop spans 14 amino acids. CDR3 residues: CASRPGQIQETQYF. The CDR3, as DNA: TGTGCCAGCAGACCCGGACAGATTCAAGAGACCCAGTACTTC.

The rearrangement uses TRBV12-3 or TRBV12-4 and TRBJ2-1; 9 nucleotides match TRBD2. The junction had 10 bases not matched to a gene; V was cut back by 6 bases and J by 7 bases. The CDR3 runs to 15 residues. CDR3 in DNA: TGTGCCAGCAGGGTCGGCGGGAGGGCCCCTAATGAGCAGTTCTTC. Its translation is CASRVGGRAPNEQFF.

This chain links TRBV29-1 with TRBJ1-1; 7 positions match TRBD1. Germline CDR1 is SQVTM and CDR2 is ANQGSEA. V shed 6 bases, J shed 5 bases, and the junction held 3 bases outside the gene matches. The CDR3 has 11 residues. In nucleotides, the CDR3 is TGCAGCGTCGGGACAGTTACTGAAGCTTTCTTT. This codes for CSVGTVTEAFF.

This clonotype was found a few times. Written as DNA, the CDR3 is TGTGCCAGTCGGAGAACAGGGGGCCAAGAGACCCAGTACTTC. Amino acids: CASRRTGGQETQYF. The V call is TRBV19, the J call TRBJ2-5; 8 bases are shared with TRBD1. Germline V gene sequence: CDR1 LNHDA, CDR2 SQIVND (reference sequence). The ends lost 8 bases at V and 1 base at J; junction bases unmatched: 6. The CDR3 has 14 residues.

This clonotype was observed a handful of times. V usage is TRBV5-1 and J usage is TRBJ1-2; 8 positions match TRBD1. The CDR3 is made up of 15 amino acids. Germline V gene lookup returns CDR1 SGHRS and CDR2 YFSETQ. J gave up 8 bases and V 4 bases, and 13 bases lay outside the gene matches. The CDR3 spells CASSLGQADPGGYTF. DNA for the CDR3: TGCGCCAGCAGCCTGGGACAGGCGGACCCTGGGGGCTACACCTTC. The whole variable domain, remainder taken from reference TRBV5-1 and TRBJ1-2, is KAGVTQTPRYLIKTRGQQVTLSCSPISGHRSVSWYQQTPGQGLQFLFEYFSETQRNKGNFPGRFSGRQFSNSRSEMNVSTLELGDSALYLCASSLGQADPGGYTFGSGTRLTVV.

This clonotype showed up many times. The chain links TRBV7-2 to TRBJ2-1; D ambiguous. Trimming removed 0 bases at V and 6 bases at J, with 9 bases between. Germline CDR1 and CDR2: SGHTA and FQGNSA. The CDR3 totals 14 residues. The CDR3 is CASSLASGANEQFF. The CDR3 DNA reads as TGTGCCAGCAGCTTAGCCTCCGGTGCCAATGAGCAGTTCTTC.

The table lists this clonotype with a few counts. This chain uses TRBV20-1 with TRBJ1-5; TRBD1 matches at 9 bases. This CDR3 comprises 13 residues. Per germline, CDR1 DFQATT and CDR2 SNEGSKA (reference sequence). J gave up 4 bases and V 5 bases, and 3 bases lay outside the gene matches. As DNA, the CDR3 is TGCAGTGCTGCCGACAGGGGGAATCAGCCCCAGCATTTT. This codes for CSAADRGNQPQHF.

The rearrangement joins TRBV20-1 to TRBJ1-1; D ambiguous. With 6 bases removed from V and 1 base from J, the gap between germline ends came to 12 bases. This CDR3 comprises 13 residues. Germline V gene lookup returns CDR1 DFQATT and CDR2 SNEGSKA (reference sequence). CDR3 amino acids: CSAFSTQNTEAFF. The CDR3 DNA reads as TGCAGTGCCTTTAGCACCCAGAACACTGAAGCTTTCTTT.

The chain employs TRBV12-3 or TRBV12-4 and TRBJ2-1; D gene unclear. V was pared by 0 bases and J by 6 bases, with 6 bases between. There are 13 residues in the CDR3. In DNA, the CDR3 is TGTGCCAGCAGTTTAGCCGGAATCAATGAGCAGTTCTTC. Translation gives CASSLAGINEQFF.